This T cell receptor beta chain was captured by sequencing in a study of early T cells in non-severe SARS-CoV-2 infection. Study context: RNA in bulk from unsorted whole blood was sequenced, and chains were unpaired. Overall study findings and caveats: VDJdb-based matching was biased toward anti-spike CD8 responses and missed private and CD4 specificities.

Remarks on this clonotype: What it recognizes is unknown.

The CDR3 runs 16 residues. J lost 8 bases, V lost 3 bases, and 11 bases had no gene match. Germline lookup yields CDR1 SEHNR and CDR2 FQNEAQ (reference sequence). Unique molecular identifiers were affixed to single, distinct cDNA molecules. TCRdb redid the calling of the 5' RACE reads with MiXCR, one entry per CDR3 protein. The sample records tens of thousands of distinct CDR3 sequences, around 10% being singletons. Material: whole blood. V gene TRBV7-9 combines with J gene TRBJ2-3, with 10 bases matching TRBD2. The TCR originated in an adult who was a healthcare worker with PCR-confirmed SARS-CoV-2 infection or an uninfected control (not recorded which). The CDR3 here is CASSFAASGSWGTQYF. The CDR3 region has the DNA TGTGCCAGCAGCTTCGCGGCTAGCGGGAGTTGGGGTACGCAGTATTTT.